Each of the 5 T cell receptor beta chains below was sequenced from the same sample in a study of cytomegalovirus exposure and HLA in healthy donors. The PCR ran on 60 Vbeta and 13 Jbeta primers. Profiled with immunoSEQ multiplex PCR; TCRdb holds only in-frame clones, not every one. The sample contains about 170,000 clones, approximately 77% of which appear only once. The sequencing sample was made of PBMCs. The receptors derive from a male donor in good health and CMV-seronegative.

The rearrangement joins TRBV6-5 to TRBJ2-7; D may be TRBD2 (6 bases). This CDR3 spans 12 amino acids. Deletions cut 0 bases from V and 11 bases from J, with 11 bases between. CDR1 is MNHEY, CDR2 SVGAGI, per germline. In DNA, the CDR3 is TGTGCCAGCAGTTACTCGAACGGGGAGGAGTACTTC. Encoded protein: CASSYSNGEEYF.

CDR3 region: CASRVGGLSYNEQFF. The CDR3 nucleotides read TGTGCCAGCAGAGTAGGGGGCCTATCCTACAATGAGCAGTTCTTC. The V call is TRBV2, the J call TRBJ2-1; 7 bases are a match to TRBD1. Germline V lookup: CDR1 SNHLY, CDR2 FYNNEI. The CDR3 contains 15 residues. V gave up 6 bases and J gave up 1 base; unmatched junction bases: 6.

The rearrangement uses TRBV27 and TRBJ1-3, with TRBD1 matching over 8 bases. CDR1 is MNHEY, CDR2 SMNVEV, per germline (reference sequence). The CDR3 contains 14 residues. The trim removed 4 bases at V and 1 base at J, leaving 0 bases unmatched. Here the CDR3 DNA reads TGTGCCAGCAGTTGGACAGGGTCTGGAAACACCATATATTTT. This encodes CASSWTGSGNTIYF.

The chain joins TRBV7-3 to TRBJ2-3; D not resolved. In germline, CDR1 is SGHTA, CDR2 FQGTGA. This CDR3 region has 14 residues. Trimming cost V 5 bases and J 1 base, with 10 bases left between them. CDR3 nucleotide sequence: TGTGCCAGCAGCGGGCCCCAACGCACAGATACGCAGTATTTT. Amino acid sequence: CASSGPQRTDTQYF.

This rearrangement joins TRBV7-2 to TRBJ2-3; perhaps TRBD2 as D (6 bases). CDR1 SGHTA and CDR2 FQGNSA come from the germline V gene. Trimming left V 5 bases short and J 6 bases short, with 27 bases between. The CDR3 has 18 residues. CDR3 nucleotides: TGTGCCAGCAGCCCGCGTGCGGGAACAGGTTTAAGGACGGATACGCAGTATTTT. Its protein product is CASSPRAGTGLRTDTQYF. The full variable domain, with the rest looked up from reference TRBV7-2 and TRBJ2-3, is GAGVSQSPSNKVTEKGKDVELRCDPISGHTALYWYRQSLGQGLEFLIYFQGNSAPDKSGLPSDRFSAERTGGSVSTLTIQRTQQEDSAVYLCASSPRAGTGLRTDTQYFGPGTRLTVL.